The sequence of this T cell receptor (beta chain) was determined in a study of beta chain features in type 1 diabetes. Points from the study as a whole: In every one of the four CD4+ subsets, TCRB CDR3s were moderately but significantly shorter in Type 1 diabetes patients.

In this sample, this clone turned up a few times. Its antigen remains unidentified. Germline-derived CDR1 and CDR2 are SEHNR and FQNEAQ (reference sequence). The CDR3 runs 14 residues. After removal of 1 base from V and 4 bases from J, the junction contained 1 base not matched to a gene. Investigators reverse transcribed all isolated RNA, so they sequenced expressed TCRB transcripts. Profiling relied on immunoSEQ multiplex PCR, and the TCRdb table lists in-frame clones only, not all of them. The data show 120,000 to 150,000 clones, less than 9% seen once. The sequence came from a woman younger than 45 in good health. Sequencing was carried out using central memory CD4+ T cells from blood. The rearrangement joins TRBV7-9 to TRBJ2-3; 8 nucleotides align to TRBD2. This CDR3 reads CASSLGGLADTQYF. DNA of the CDR3: TGTGCCAGCAGCTTAGGGGGACTAGCAGATACGCAGTATTTT.